The source of this T cell receptor beta chain is a study of blood T cells in healthy people across ages. Per germline, CDR1 MNHEY and CDR2 SMNVEV (reference sequence). The CDR3 has 18 residues. The donors, aged roughly 6 to 90, were healthy Caucasians from Russia. Each donor supplied ten milliliters of peripheral blood. Study-level findings and limits: Comparison with aged donors showed that long-lived donors had more naive CD4+ cells and higher diversity. Investigators treated diversity estimates from one million T cells as underestimates.

A second PCR, run for about 7 to 11 cycles, used a sample-barcoded 5' primer plus a J-beta primer mix. TCRdb recomputed calls from the 5' RACE reads with MiXCR, one row per CDR3 protein. The sample consists of 790,000 or so distinct CDR3 sequences, 46% of them appearing once. With respect to this clonotype: The target antigen is unknown. A read error may account for a junction end that differs from germline.

The source is an elderly man in good health. Sample: blood. J is TRBJ2-1 and V is TRBV27, with 9 bases identical to TRBD1. CDR3 in amino acids: CVSSLYEIPGQGNNEQFF. DNA for the CDR3: TGTGTCAGCAGTTTATATGAAATCCCGGGACAGGGTAACAATGAGCAGTTCTTC.